The clone carrying this T cell receptor (beta chain) has just one count. This sample stems from a study of cytomegalovirus exposure and HLA in healthy donors. The CDR3 runs to 12 residues. The V and J ends lost 4 bases and 7 bases respectively, with 10 bases between them. Germline V gene data show CDR1 as SGHTA and CDR2 as FQGNSA. PCR amplification relied on 60 Vbeta primers (plus 13 Jbeta primers). Sequenced by immunoSEQ multiplex PCR; TCRdb stores in-frame clones only, minus some. Counted here are tens of thousands of clones, roughly three quarters occurring once; the ten biggest clones make up around 3.5%.

The sequenced sample was PBMCs. The clonotype originates from a young man in good health and CMV-seronegative. The chain is built from TRBV7-2 and TRBJ1-1; D unresolved. This CDR3 is CASSSTQVEAFF. CDR3 DNA: TGTGCCAGCAGCTCCACGCAGGTTGAAGCTTTCTTT.